A single sample is the source of the 14 T cell receptor beta chains below, sequenced in a study of shared clonotypes between healthy human individuals. The naive CD8 fraction comprised CD45RO-negative cells positively selected for CCR7 and excluded terminally differentiated effector memory CD45RA+ cells. The method was immunoSEQ multiplex PCR; TCRdb's version includes in-frame clones alone and lacks a portion of them. Of about 2 million clones in the sample, about 95% are singletons; the top ten hold 0.9% to 1.3%. Sequences were obtained from naive CD8+ T cells sorted from blood. The receptors originated from a man younger than 30 in good health.

The chain couples TRBV7-9 to TRBJ1-1, with D perhaps matching TRBD1 (6 bases). This CDR3 is 13 amino acids long. The germline gives CDR1 SEHNR, CDR2 FQNEAQ (reference sequence). Trimming removed 4 bases from V and 5 bases from J, with 11 bases in between. The CDR3 sequence: CASSSDRRTEAFF. The CDR3 DNA sequence: TGTGCCAGCAGCTCAGACAGGAGGACTGAAGCTTTCTTT.

V usage is TRBV18 and J usage is TRBJ2-2; no definite D call. The CDR3 loop spans 15 amino acids. The V end lost 2 bases, the J end lost 2 bases, and 9 bases lay between the germline ends. CDR1 is KGHSH and CDR2 is LQKENI in the germline V gene. CDR3 residues: CASSPSSLNTGELFF. CDR3 coding DNA: TGTGCCAGCTCACCAAGCAGCCTTAACACCGGGGAGCTGTTTTTT.

V usage is TRBV29-1 and J usage is TRBJ2-3; the D gene is possibly TRBD2 (6 bases). The CDR3 loop spans 14 amino acids. Germline-derived CDR1 and CDR2 are SQVTM and ANQGSEA. V was shortened by 3 bases and J by 0 bases, with 10 bases between the two germline ends. Here the CDR3 reads CSVEARDSTDTQYF. In nucleotides, the CDR3 is TGCAGCGTTGAGGCGCGGGACAGCACAGATACGCAGTATTTT.

The V gene is TRBV6-1, the J gene TRBJ2-1; the D gene is possibly TRBD1 (6 bases). V dropped 8 bases and J dropped 3 bases, with 11 bases sitting between them. The CDR3 runs to 13 residues. From germline, CDR1 is MNHNS and CDR2 SASEGT. The CDR3: CASRDMDYNEQFF. The CDR3 nucleotides read TGTGCCAGCCGGGACATGGACTACAATGAGCAGTTCTTC.

The rearrangement joins TRBV6-1 to TRBJ2-1; 7 bases line up with TRBD1. Germline CDR1 and CDR2: MNHNS and SASEGT. The ends lost 11 bases at V and 6 bases at J; junction bases unmatched: 13. The CDR3 extends over 14 amino acids. The CDR3 spells CAGKTGPPFNEQFF. The CDR3 nucleotides are TGTGCCGGCAAGACAGGGCCCCCTTTCAATGAGCAGTTCTTC.

This clone was seen once. V usage is TRBV27 and J usage is TRBJ2-5; no clear D gene. Looked up from germline, CDR1 is MNHEY and CDR2 is SMNVEV (reference sequence). V gave up 3 bases and J gave up 4 bases, with 12 bases separating them. The CDR3 consists of 14 residues. The CDR3 DNA follows: TGTGCCAGCAGTTTCGTAATGTCCCCAGAGACCCAGTACTTC. This sequence encodes CASSFVMSPETQYF.

V is TRBV15 and J is TRBJ2-2; TRBD2 aligns across 7 bases. The CDR3 length is 15 residues. In germline, CDR1 is LNHNV, CDR2 YYDKDF (reference sequence). The trim removed 5 bases at V and 7 bases at J, leaving 10 bases unmatched. The CDR3: CATSRLTSAGGELFF. The CDR3, as DNA: TGTGCCACCAGCCGACTAACTAGCGCGGGCGGGGAGCTGTTTTTT.

The chain is built from TRBV27 and TRBJ1-5; 11 bases are shared with TRBD1. Unmatched junction bases numbered 10, after V lost 8 bases and J lost 7 bases. This CDR3 region has 15 residues. From germline, CDR1 is MNHEY and CDR2 SMNVEV (reference sequence). CDR3 coding DNA: TGTGCCAGCGGCGAACTCGGGACAGGGGGACAGCCCCAGCATTTT. Encoded protein: CASGELGTGGQPQHF.

The chain couples TRBV30 to TRBJ2-7, with D uncertain. V lost 3 bases to trimming and J lost 3 bases, with 18 bases between them. CDR3 size: 15 residues. Germline V gene sequence: CDR1 GTSNPN, CDR2 SVGIG (reference sequence). The CDR3 spells CAWSIGVGFRYEQYF. CDR3 DNA: TGTGCCTGGAGCATCGGTGTAGGCTTCCGCTACGAGCAGTACTTC.

The gene calls are TRBV4-1 and TRBJ2-7, with TRBD2 matching 9 bases. Germline V gene lookup returns CDR1 MGHRA and CDR2 YSYEKL. The CDR3 sequence is 15 residues long. V shed 10 bases, J shed 2 bases, and the junction held 12 bases outside the gene matches. This chain's CDR3 is CATSVGLALTYEQYF. The DNA for the CDR3 is TGCGCCACCTCGGTTGGACTAGCGCTTACCTACGAGCAGTACTTC.

Notes on this clone: This specimen includes other DNA sequences encoding the same CDR3. The chain combines TRBV27 with TRBJ1-5, with 10 bases aligning to TRBD1. V lost 4 bases, J lost 6 bases, and 0 bases stayed unmatched. Per the germline V gene, CDR1 is MNHEY and CDR2 is SMNVEV (reference sequence). The CDR3 sequence is 13 residues long. The chain's CDR3 is CASSWDRGQPQHF. The CDR3 nucleotides read TGTGCCAGCAGTTGGGACAGGGGTCAGCCCCAGCATTTT.

J is TRBJ2-5 and V is TRBV4-3; TRBD1 agrees at 9 bases. V lost 0 bases to trimming and J lost 3 bases; unmatched junction nucleotides: 2. The CDR3 is made up of 15 amino acids. Germline-derived CDR1 and CDR2 are LGHNA and YSLEER. The CDR3: CASSQDRTGEETQYF. The CDR3, as DNA: TGCGCCAGCAGCCAAGATCGGACAGGGGAAGAGACCCAGTACTTC.

This chain joins TRBV13 and TRBJ2-7; D is unresolved. This CDR3 is built from 13 residues. CDR1 is PRHDT and CDR2 is FYEKMQ in the germline V gene (reference sequence). The ends were cut back, 5 bases at V and 7 bases at J, with 15 bases in the middle. The CDR3 DNA reads TGTGCCAGCAGCCTAACCCGGACGGATGAGCAGTACTTC. It yields the protein CASSLTRTDEQYF.

V usage is TRBV11-1 and J usage is TRBJ1-3; D gene ambiguous. The length of the CDR3 is 15 residues. From germline, CDR1 is SGHAT and CDR2 FQDESV (reference sequence). Trimming took off 5 bases at V and 0 bases at J, with 11 bases between the two ends. The CDR3 bases are TGTGCCAGCAGCGGTCGACTGTACTCTGGAAACACCATATATTTT. It yields the protein CASSGRLYSGNTIYF.